This T cell receptor (beta chain) was recorded in a study of naive and memory T cell subsets. Germline trimming cut 1 base from V and 1 base from J; bases unmatched to any gene: 3. Germline V gene lookup returns CDR1 SGHKS and CDR2 YYEKEE (reference sequence). The CDR3 has 15 amino acids. Points from the study as a whole: Gini index rose across naive, CM, EM and EMRA in CD4 and CD8.

The beta constant-region primer was an equimolar mix of two oligonucleotides covering TRBC1 and TRBC2. Ligation attached a single-stranded oligonucleotide with a 12-nucleotide UMI and the SP2 primer to the cDNA 3' end. Ligated cDNA was amplified by four rounds of PCR with nested alpha and beta constant-region primers and SP2. TCRdb used MiXCR to reprocess the UMI-ligation and nested PCR reads, holding one entry per CDR3 protein. This sample has some 21,000 distinct CDR3 sequences, with 11% found just once. Of note for this clonotype: The antigen is undetermined.

CMV status came from CD4+ T cell IFNgamma after overnight CMV lysate stimulation of fresh PBMCs. Sequences were obtained from central memory CD8+ T cells from blood. This receptor was obtained from a human donor in good health. V gene TRBV5-5 combines with J gene TRBJ2-3; 7 bases map to TRBD2. CDR3 in amino acids: CASSLSLAGTDTQYF. The CDR3 bases are TGTGCCAGCAGCTTGTCCCTAGCGGGCACAGATACGCAGTATTTT.